This T cell receptor beta chain was identified during a study of graft-versus-host responses after intestinal transplantation. As for the study in general: Each transplant was multivisceral, liver-intestinal, or isolated intestinal. Induction with anti-thymocyte globulin, then tacrolimus and steroids for 2 to 3 years, was given to all recipients. Points from the study as a whole: GvH clones surfaced in recipient marrow, some emerging earlier in ileum or blood.

Concerning this clone itself: The target antigen is unknown.

Measured with immunoSEQ multiplex PCR; TCRdb has only the in-frame clones, and not every one. The table shows approximately 54,000 clones, with 75% to 95% occurring only once. Germline-derived CDR1 and CDR2 are GTSNPN and SVGIG (reference sequence). The length of the CDR3 is 11 residues. V was pared by 5 bases and J by 5 bases, with 9 bases between. This TCR came from a human patient who received an intestinal transplant, so some T cells may come from the graft donor. Specimen: PBMCs, collected 650 to 670 days after intestinal transplant. The chain is built from TRBV30 and TRBJ1-1, with D unresolved. In DNA form, the CDR3 reads TGTGCCTGGCTTCCTGGGACTGAAGCTTTCTTT. It yields the protein CAWLPGTEAFF.